Below, 8 T cell receptor beta chains from the same sample are listed, as sequenced in a study of cytomegalovirus exposure and HLA in healthy donors. Vbeta (60) and Jbeta (13) primers were used in the PCR. Only in-frame clones appear in the TCRdb table, and some are missing; sequencing was by immunoSEQ multiplex PCR. The repertoire holds 50,000 to 65,000 clones, around 82% seen once, with 3% in the top ten. The sequenced material came from PBMCs. Every receptor here comes from a young woman in good health and CMV-seronegative.

The chain is built from TRBV28 and TRBJ1-5; D is undetermined. Germline assignment: CDR1 MDHEN and CDR2 SYDVKM. Trimming left V 6 bases short and J 4 bases short, with 13 bases between. The CDR3 runs 14 residues. CDR3 amino acids: CASSPSFRNQPQHF. CDR3 nucleotide sequence: TGTGCCAGCAGCCCCAGTTTCAGGAATCAGCCCCAGCATTTT.

This rearrangement joins TRBV7-9 to TRBJ2-3; tentative D call: TRBD2 (6 bases). The CDR3 contains 15 residues. CDR1 is SEHNR and CDR2 is FQNEAQ in the germline V gene (reference sequence). V was cut by 3 bases and J by 0 bases, with 10 bases left in between. The CDR3 nucleotides are TGTGCCAGCAGCTTGGGTCGGGAGAGCACAGATACGCAGTATTTT. Translated: CASSLGRESTDTQYF.

The chain recombines TRBV30 with TRBJ1-6; TRBD1 is a possible D gene (6 bases). The germline V and J ends were trimmed by 3 bases and 15 bases, with 15 bases remaining between them. This CDR3 has 12 residues. The V gene's germline CDR1 is GTSNPN and CDR2 SVGIG (reference sequence). CDR3 in amino acids: CAWRGASSRLHF. DNA of the CDR3: TGTGCCTGGAGGGGGGCTTCTAGCCGCCTCCACTTT.

This chain uses TRBV10-3 with TRBJ2-1; TRBD1 matches 9 bases. CDR1 and CDR2 (germline): ENHRY, SYGVKD. After removal of 8 bases from V and 7 bases from J, the junction contained 18 bases not matched to a gene. The CDR3 runs to 17 residues. In DNA, the CDR3 is TGTGCCATCGAAAAAACGGGTCCGGGACAGGGAATTAATGAGCAGTTCTTC. It specifies CAIEKTGPGQGINEQFF.

On this clone: One junction end disagrees with the germline gene, perhaps due to a read error. The chain combines TRBV5-4 with TRBJ2-7, with 7 bases lining up with TRBD2. CDR3 length equals 15 residues. Germline-derived CDR1 and CDR2 are SGHNT and YYREEE (reference sequence). The CDR3 DNA sequence: TGTGCCAGCACCTTGGGGGGAGCGGGGAACTACGAGCAGTACTTC. This encodes CASTLGGAGNYEQYF.

Of note for this clone: Other DNA sequences from this sample encode an identical CDR3 as well. The chain employs TRBV11-3 and TRBJ2-1; D possibly corresponds to TRBD2 (5 bases). The germline V gene encodes CDR1 SGHNT and CDR2 YENEEA. This CDR3 region has 16 residues. V dropped 1 base and J dropped 1 base, with 11 bases sitting between them. The CDR3 DNA follows: TGTGCCAGCAGCTTAGGTGCCAGCGGATCCTACAATGAGCAGTTCTTC. Protein sequence: CASSLGASGSYNEQFF. Based on the CDR3 plus reference TRBV11-3 and TRBJ2-1, the full variable domain is EAGVVQSPRYKIIEKKQPVAFWCNPISGHNTLYWYLQNLGQGPELLIRYENEEAVDDSQLPKDRFSAERLKGVDSTLKIQPAELGDSAVYLCASSLGASGSYNEQFFGPGTRLTVL.

The chain combines TRBV7-3 with TRBJ2-2, with 7 bases matching TRBD1. This CDR3 spans 15 amino acids. Germline V gives CDR1 SGHTA, CDR2 FQGTGA. Trimming removed 5 bases from V and 5 bases from J; junction bases left unmatched: 8. CDR3 region: CASSTRQGKTGELFF. For the CDR3, the DNA is TGTGCCAGCAGCACGAGACAGGGTAAAACCGGGGAGCTGTTTTTT. Full variable domain (rest looked up from reference TRBV7-3 and TRBJ2-2): GAGVSQTPSNKVTEKGKYVELRCDPISGHTALYWYRQSLGQGPEFLIYFQGTGAADDSGLPNDRFFAVRPEGSVSTLKIQRTERGDSAVYLCASSTRQGKTGELFFGEGSRLTVL.

The chain links TRBV6-5 to TRBJ2-5; 7 bases are shared with TRBD2. Germline CDR1 and CDR2: MNHEY and SVGAGI. The CDR3 is made up of 14 amino acids. V lost 4 bases to trimming and J lost 1 base; unmatched junction nucleotides: 3. This CDR3 is CASSSGRGQETQYF. The CDR3 DNA reads TGTGCCAGCAGTTCAGGGAGGGGCCAAGAGACCCAGTACTTC.